This T cell receptor (beta chain) was recovered during a study of T cells in Graves' hyperthyroidism and ophthalmopathy. RNA transcripts provided the source from which TCR beta CDR3 regions were amplified. Initially, a first-round RT-PCR of the TCR CDR3 employed the HTBI primer set. TCRdb re-called the multiplex PCR reads through MiXCR, storing one row per CDR3 protein. The sample gives 500,000 to 650,000 distinct CDR3 sequences, roughly 15% of which show up once; 12% is in the top ten. Study-level points and caveats: Ophthalmopathy was model-predicted a median around seven months pre-onset. Most clonotypes expanded in the thyroid (above 0.001) were also present in blood.

Germline CDR1 reads MNHEY; CDR2 reads SVGEGT. This CDR3 comprises 16 residues. J lost 2 bases, V lost 5 bases, and 9 bases had no gene match. A patient was excluded if there was uncontrolled infection, other autoimmune disease, pregnancy or lactation. The PBMCs were sourced from fresh peripheral blood (about 9.7 ml). Comments on this clonotype: What it recognizes is unknown.

Sequenced: blood. The chain has TRBV6-2 or TRBV6-3 and TRBJ2-1; TRBD1 aligns across 7 bases. The TCR comes from a woman between 50 and 59 years old with Graves' ophthalmopathy. The CDR3 bases are TGTGCCAGCAGTCAACGGACAGGAGTAACCTACAATGAGCAGTTCTTC. Protein sequence: CASSQRTGVTYNEQFF.